This T cell receptor beta chain comes out of a study of blood T cell repertoires in COVID-19. Looking at the study overall: In each case, the material was cDNA or gDNA derived from T cells, B-cell-depleted T cells, or PBMCs.

Germline values: CDR1 MNHNY, CDR2 SVGAGI (reference sequence). Trimming stripped 6 bases from V and 0 bases from J, with 15 bases between. There are 16 residues in the CDR3. Per the original methods: It was from reference gene primer amplification that nucleated cell counts were estimated. The repertoire was sequenced with immunoSEQ multiplex PCR; TCRdb's copy has only in-frame clones and lacks some. That table supplies the V and J calls and clone size; D and trimming were determined from the DNA. The table shows 120,000 to 150,000 clones, with 89% occurring only once. The sample consisted of peripheral blood. The source of this sequence is a human donor in a cohort sampled during active COVID-19. The chain links TRBV6-6 to TRBJ1-3; tentative D call: TRBD1 (5 bases). The chain's CDR3 is CASRLRVVSSGNTIYF. The CDR3 region has the DNA TGTGCCAGCAGGCTCAGGGTTGTCTCCTCTGGAAACACCATATATTTT.